This section outlines one TCR beta chain sequence together with its context. Measured with immunoSEQ multiplex PCR; TCRdb has only the in-frame clones, and not every one. The table has under 250,000 clones, about three quarters seen once. The data derive from a study of blood T cell repertoires in COVID-19. Study in general: Acute and convalescent COVID-19 specimens originated in the United States, Italy and Spain. T cells, B-cell-depleted T cells, or PBMCs provided the cDNA or gDNA that served as material.

V was shortened by 2 bases and J by 1 base, with 3 bases between the two germline ends. Germline V CDR1 and CDR2: MDHEN, SYDVKM. The CDR3 has 12 amino acids. The chain links TRBV28 to TRBJ2-7; D is undetermined. This receptor was obtained from a woman aged 70-85 years with acute or convalescent COVID-19. The sequenced material came from peripheral blood. The CDR3 DNA reads as TGTGCCAGCAGTTTAGAGTCCTACGAGCAGTACTTC. Residues: CASSLESYEQYF.